These 19 T cell receptor beta chains originate from one sample sequenced in a study of OX40 agonist ivuxolimab in advanced cancers. Clones were read by immunoSEQ multiplex PCR, and TCRdb kept only the in-frame ones, dropping some. The sample lists fewer than 70,000 clones, approximately 82% occurring once. This material consisted of CD4+ or CD8+ T cells sorted from blood, taken in a trial of the OX40 agonist ivuxolimab. These TCRs come from an adult with an advanced solid tumor such as melanoma, head and neck, liver or kidney cancer.

The rearrangement links TRBV28 to TRBJ2-7; possibly TRBD1 for D (6 bases). The CDR3 consists of 15 residues. Trimming took 4 bases from V and 5 from J, leaving 18 bases between them. Germline V gives CDR1 MDHEN, CDR2 SYDVKM. The chain's CDR3 is CASSSPPTGTHEQYF. In nucleotides, the CDR3 is TGTGCCAGCAGTTCTCCTCCCACAGGGACCCACGAGCAGTACTTC.

In regard to this clone: The junction does not match germline at one end; this may be a read error. The V and J genes are TRBV5-4 and TRBJ2-7, with D perhaps TRBD2 (6 bases). CDR3 size: 14 residues. Germline V gives CDR1 SGHNT, CDR2 YYREEE (reference sequence). CDR3 DNA sequence: TGTGCCAGCAGGTTGGAGGGTAAAGCCTACGAGCAGTACTTC. It translates to CASRLEGKAYEQYF.

The V gene is TRBV5-1, the J gene TRBJ2-5; 9 bases are shared with TRBD2. This CDR3 has 16 residues. Germline V CDR1 and CDR2: SGHRS, YFSETQ. V shed 0 bases and J 5 bases; nucleotides not matched to a gene: 8. CDR3 sequence reads: CASSLVGGGAAETQYF. CDR3 DNA: TGCGCCAGCAGCTTGGTTGGCGGGGGGGCAGCCGAGACCCAGTACTTC.

For the CDR3, the DNA is TGTGCCAAGCTATTGGCCGAGATAGGCGATGATGAGCAGTACTTC. This translates into CAKLLAEIGDDEQYF. This chain connects TRBV6-1 to TRBJ2-7, with D uncertain. Germline CDR1 MNHNS, CDR2 SASEGT. Trimming pared 10 bases from V and 7 bases from J, leaving 26 bases between. This CDR3 is 15 amino acids long.

V gene TRBV5-4 combines with J gene TRBJ2-7; 9 bases are shared with TRBD1. In germline, CDR1 is SGHNT, CDR2 YYREEE (reference sequence). Germline trimming cut 4 bases from V and 3 bases from J; bases unmatched to any gene: 8. CDR3 length: 15 residues. CDR3 in amino acids: CASSTLGTGIYEQYF. CDR3 bases: TGTGCCAGCAGCACCCTAGGGACAGGGATCTACGAGCAGTACTTC. Using reference TRBV5-4 and TRBJ2-7 for the parts outside the CDR3, the full variable domain is ETGVTQSPTHLIKTRGQQVTLRCSSQSGHNTVSWYQQALGQGPQFIFQYYREEENGRGNFPPRFSGLQFPNYSSELNVNALELDDSALYLCASSTLGTGIYEQYFGPGTRLTVT.

The genes are TRBV5-1 and TRBJ2-7, with 16 bases identical to TRBD2. The germline gives CDR1 SGHRS, CDR2 YFSETQ. Losses at the gene ends were 4 bases for V and 1 base for J; bases not matched to a gene: 5. This CDR3 spans 17 amino acids. CDR3 sequence (DNA): TGCGCCAGCAGCGGGCGGGGACTAGCGGGGGGGTCCTACGAGCAGTACTTC. Protein sequence: CASSGRGLAGGSYEQYF.

This chain joins TRBV6-5 and TRBJ1-5; tentatively, D is TRBD1 (5 bases). V was trimmed by 6 bases and J by 0 bases, leaving 9 bases between them. Germline V gene sequence: CDR1 MNHEY, CDR2 SVGAGI. The CDR3 is 14 residues long. CDR3 DNA: TGTGCCAGCAGCCTACAGGCTAGCAATCAGCCCCAGCATTTT. Its translation is CASSLQASNQPQHF.

The gene calls are TRBV19 and TRBJ1-1; D remains ambiguous. Trimming removed 7 bases at V and 0 bases at J, with 6 bases between. The germline V gene has CDR1 LNHDA and CDR2 SQIVND (reference sequence). CDR3 length equals 12 residues. Written as DNA, the CDR3 is TGTGCCAGTAATTCCGTGAACACTGAAGCTTTCTTT. Encoded protein: CASNSVNTEAFF.

Judged by abundance, this clone is medium-sized. The genes are TRBV7-3 and TRBJ1-1, with D unresolved. Germline lookup yields CDR1 SGHTA and CDR2 FQGTGA. The V end was cut by 1 base, the J end by 0 bases, with 6 bases between. CDR3 length: 14 amino acids. The CDR3 loop reads CASSLRHMNTEAFF. The CDR3 region has the DNA TGTGCCAGCAGCTTAAGACACATGAACACTGAAGCTTTCTTT.

CDR3 region: CASSVVWDNSPLHF. The CDR3 coding sequence is TGTGCCAGCAGCGTAGTTTGGGATAATTCACCCCTCCACTTT. This chain joins TRBV9 and TRBJ1-6, with unresolved D. This CDR3 has 14 residues. Germline-derived CDR1 and CDR2 are SGDLS and YYNGEE. V lost 0 bases to trimming and J lost 5 bases, with 6 bases between them.

CDR3 in DNA: TGTGCTAGTGGCCACGTTACGCAGCCGGGGTACGAGCAGTACTTC. Translation gives CASGHVTQPGYEQYF. The chain uses TRBV12-5 and TRBJ2-7, with D maybe TRBD2 (5 bases). The CDR3 is 15 residues long. V was trimmed by 6 bases and J by 4 bases, leaving 19 bases between them. CDR1 is LGHNT, CDR2 FRNRAP, per germline.

The CDR3 loop is CASSPAAWSSYEQYF. Here the CDR3 DNA reads TGTGCCAGCAGTCCGGCCGCTTGGAGCTCCTACGAGCAGTACTTC. The rearrangement joins TRBV6-5 to TRBJ2-7; D is unresolved. The length of the CDR3 is 15 residues. Germline assignment: CDR1 MNHEY and CDR2 SVGAGI. Deletions cut 5 bases from V and 0 bases from J, with 14 bases between.

CDR3 sequence (DNA): TGTGCCAGCTCACCTAGCGGGGGGGACCAAGAGACCCAGTACTTC. Encoded protein: CASSPSGGDQETQYF. The chain combines TRBV18 with TRBJ2-5, with 11 positions matching TRBD2. The CDR3 runs to 15 residues. Germline CDR1 KGHSH, CDR2 LQKENI. V gave up 3 bases and J gave up 0 bases; unmatched junction bases: 0.

The chain combines TRBV5-6 with TRBJ1-4; D is uncertain. The germline V gene has CDR1 SGHDT and CDR2 YYEEEE. The V gene lost 5 bases and the J gene lost 9 bases, with 14 bases spanning the gap. This CDR3 is 13 amino acids long. Here the CDR3 DNA reads TGTGCCAGCAGGTTTGTCCCGGTCCAAAAACTGTTTTTT. Translated, it gives CASRFVPVQKLFF.

The rearrangement uses TRBV5-6 and TRBJ2-1; D may be TRBD1 (5 bases). Trimming left V 0 bases short and J 6 bases short, with 7 bases between. The CDR3 covers 13 residues. Germline CDR1 is SGHDT and CDR2 is YYEEEE. DNA for the CDR3: TGTGCCAGCAGCTTGGAGGGGCTCAATGAGCAGTTCTTC. It is translated as CASSLEGLNEQFF. The complete variable domain, with remaining parts taken from reference TRBV5-6 and TRBJ2-1, reads DAGVTQSPTHLIKTRGQQVTLRCSPKSGHDTVSWYQQALGQGPQFIFQYYEEEERQRGNFPDRFSGHQFPNYSSELNVNALLLGDSALYLCASSLEGLNEQFFGPGTRLTVL.

This clone was observed a single time. The chain couples TRBV6-6 to TRBJ1-4; D unclear. Germline CDR1 MNHNY, CDR2 SVGAGI (reference sequence). The V and J ends lost 6 bases and 7 bases respectively, with 6 bases between them. The CDR3 is 11 amino acids. Here the CDR3 reads CASSSGEKLFF. CDR3 DNA sequence: TGTGCCAGCAGCAGCGGTGAAAAACTGTTTTTT.

The chain recombines TRBV7-2 with TRBJ1-2; no definite D call. Germline values: CDR1 SGHTA, CDR2 FQGNSA. The V gene lost 6 bases and the J gene lost 2 bases, with 13 bases spanning the gap. CDR3 length: 14 amino acids. In DNA form, the CDR3 reads TGTGCCAGCAGTCCCGAGCCTGGGAACTATGGCTACACCTTC. It encodes CASSPEPGNYGYTF.

The CDR3 is CASSQDPSQTTEAFF. CDR3 nucleotides: TGCGCCAGCAGCCAAGATCCCTCACAAACCACTGAAGCTTTCTTT. The chain employs TRBV4-1 and TRBJ1-1; D is undetermined. CDR3 length: 15 residues. The ends were cut back, 0 bases at V and 4 bases at J, with 12 bases in the middle. Germline CDR1 is MGHRA and CDR2 is YSYEKL.

The chain links TRBV28 to TRBJ1-3, with 10 positions matching TRBD1. V trimming: 6 bases; J trimming: 0 bases; junction bases outside the gene matches: 5. This CDR3 is built from 16 residues. Germline V CDR1 and CDR2: MDHEN, SYDVKM. CDR3: CASRGTGATSGNTIYF. CDR3 sequence (DNA): TGTGCCAGCAGGGGGACAGGGGCAACCTCTGGAAACACCATATATTTT. The variable domain in full, completed from reference TRBV28 and TRBJ1-3, reads DVKVTQSSRYLVKRTGEKVFLECVQDMDHENMFWYRQDPGLGLRLIYFSYDVKMKEKGDIPEGYSVSREKKERFSLILESASTNQTSMYLCASRGTGATSGNTIYFGEGSWLTVV.